The 9 T cell receptor beta chains below all came from one sample that was sequenced in a study of HIV-infected children after antiretroviral therapy interruption. Treatment denoted: PENTA 11 planned treatment interruption arm or continuous ART arm. Unique molecular identifiers were included in an RNA-based 3' RACE TCR library. TCRdb re-called the 3' RACE reads through MiXCR, storing one row per CDR3 protein. Here the sample spans about 50,000 distinct CDR3 sequences, more than 3.5% being singletons. Sequencing was performed on CD45RA+ CD4+ T cells from PBMCs, pooled from several time points, taken from a donor given antiretroviral therapy, either interrupted or continuous. The subset is: naive CD4+ CD45RA+ CD45RO- T cells. The receptor source for this set is a pool of human donors with HIV.

This clonotype was picked up many times. The chain couples TRBV2 to TRBJ1-1; D is ambiguous. Germline assignment: CDR1 SNHLY and CDR2 FYNNEI. This CDR3 spans 12 amino acids. Trimming cost V 8 bases and J 4 bases, with 11 bases left between them. This CDR3 is CASGILGTEAFF. CDR3 in DNA: TGTGCCAGCGGGATTCTGGGCACTGAAGCTTTCTTT.

In this sample, this clonotype turned up many times. The chain uses TRBV9 and TRBJ2-3; D uncertain. V lost 0 bases and J 5 bases, leaving 4 bases between the germline ends. Germline values: CDR1 SGDLS, CDR2 YYNGEE. The CDR3 is 12 residues long. For the CDR3, the DNA is TGTGCCAGCAGCGTAGGCGGAGATACGCAGTATTTT. It yields the protein CASSVGGDTQYF.

The V and J genes are TRBV19 and TRBJ2-7; 7 nucleotides align to TRBD2. Per germline, CDR1 LNHDA and CDR2 SQIVND (reference sequence). The CDR3 extends over 16 amino acids. Unmatched junction bases numbered 15, after V lost 7 bases and J lost 3 bases. The CDR3 loop reads CASTAGPGRGDYEQYF. CDR3 DNA: TGTGCCAGTACCGCTGGGCCTGGGAGGGGCGACTACGAGCAGTACTTC. The full variable domain, its missing parts supplied by reference TRBV19 and TRBJ2-7, is DGGITQSPKYLFRKEGQNVTLSCEQNLNHDAMYWYRQDPGQGLRLIYYSQIVNDFQKGDIAEGYSVSREKKESFPLTVTSAQKNPTAFYLCASTAGPGRGDYEQYFGPGTRLTVT.

This clonotype was recorded many times. V and J are TRBV5-6 and TRBJ1-1, with D uncertain. Germline assignment: CDR1 SGHDT and CDR2 YYEEEE. Trimming removed 4 bases from V and 4 bases from J, with 11 bases in between. The CDR3 has 13 amino acids. CDR3 region: CASSPGGSTEAFF. The CDR3 DNA is TGTGCCAGCAGCCCCGGAGGGAGCACTGAAGCTTTCTTT.

The table lists this clonotype with many counts. V and J are TRBV3-1 and TRBJ1-5, with D perhaps matching TRBD1 (5 bases). Germline CDR1 LGHDT, CDR2 YNNKEL (reference sequence). With 4 bases removed from V and 5 bases from J, the gap between germline ends came to 9 bases. This CDR3 region has 13 residues. The CDR3, as DNA: TGTGCCAGCAGCCCGGACACCTATCAGCCCCAGCATTTT. The encoded protein is CASSPDTYQPQHF.

This clonotype has ten or more counts. The CDR3 DNA follows: TGCAGTGCTAGAGGGCTCGACAATCGCTCTGAAGCTTTCTTT. Amino acids: CSARGLDNRSEAFF. The gene calls are TRBV20-1 and TRBJ1-1, with no clear D. Trimming took off 1 base at V and 6 bases at J, with 15 bases between the two ends. The length of the CDR3 is 14 residues. CDR1 and CDR2 (germline): DFQATT, SNEGSKA (reference sequence).

This clonotype was detected a few times. V is TRBV18 and J is TRBJ2-1; 9 positions agree with TRBD1. Looked up from germline, CDR1 is KGHSH and CDR2 is LQKENI. The CDR3 sequence is 15 residues long. V shed 8 bases, J shed 7 bases, and the junction held 12 bases outside the gene matches. CDR3 protein: CASLGLQGAMNEQFF. The CDR3 bases are TGTGCCAGCCTAGGATTACAGGGGGCGATGAATGAGCAGTTCTTC.

The table lists this clonotype with many counts. This chain uses TRBV5-4 with TRBJ2-2; the match to TRBD2 covers 11 bases. This CDR3 contains 15 residues. Germline lookup yields CDR1 SGHNT and CDR2 YYREEE (reference sequence). The ends lost 3 bases at V and 4 bases at J; junction bases unmatched: 2. The CDR3 DNA is TGTGCCAGCAGCTCCGGGACTAGCGGCACCGGGGAGCTGTTTTTT. Its translation is CASSSGTSGTGELFF.

In its sample, this clonotype was seen a few times. J is TRBJ1-1 and V is TRBV12-3 or TRBV12-4; 8 bases align to TRBD1. This CDR3 is built from 13 residues. V trimming: 6 bases; J trimming: 4 bases; junction bases outside the gene matches: 4. The CDR3 region is CASSPGQATEAFF. CDR3 nucleotides: TGTGCCAGCAGCCCGGGACAGGCCACTGAAGCTTTCTTT.